This is a list of T cell receptor beta chains from one sample in a study of cytomegalovirus exposure and HLA in healthy donors. The assay was immunoSEQ multiplex PCR, and TCRdb's table has in-frame clones only and misses some. The sample lists approximately 60,000 clones, around 90% occurring once. Sequencing used PBMCs. All receptors derive from a man between 18 and 35 years old in good health and CMV-seronegative. CDR3s include the opening cysteine and the closing phenylalanine or tryptophan. The D gene is left open where the match is weak. Clone size is given for some rows only: seen once, a few or many times, or a class if the clone is expanded.

NA	TRBV18	TRBJ1-3	NA	CACRQANSGNTIYF	TGTGCCTGCCGACAGGCCAACTCTGGAAACACCATATATTTT
NA	TRBV6-5	TRBJ2-1	once	CASRTGSGVGNEQFF	TGTGCCAGCAGAACGGGGTCGGGGGTGGGCAATGAGCAGTTCTTC
NA	TRBV11-2	TRBJ2-1	NA	CASSLVRSAAVGEQFF	TGTGCCAGCAGCTTAGTACGTTCGGCGGCCGTGGGTGAGCAGTTCTTC
TRBD2	TRBV6-1	TRBJ2-1	NA	CASMTGLAGSDEQFF	TGTGCCAGCATGACGGGACTAGCGGGAAGTGATGAGCAGTTCTTC
NA	TRBV5-1	TRBJ1-1	NA	CASRVSEGAVEAFF	TGCGCCAGCAGGGTGAGTGAAGGGGCGGTTGAAGCTTTCTTT
NA	TRBV15	TRBJ1-3	NA	CATAGGMIGNTIYF	TGTGCCACTGCGGGGGGTATGATCGGAAACACCATATATTTT
TRBD2	TRBV4-2	TRBJ2-3	NA	CASSQFSSSGGDTQYF	TGTGCCAGCAGCCAGTTTTCGTCTAGCGGCGGAGATACGCAGTATTTT
NA	TRBV6-5	TRBJ1-1	NA	CASSLGQNTEAFF	TGTGCCAGCAGTCTTGGACAGAACACTGAAGCTTTCTTT
TRBD2	TRBV4-1	TRBJ2-1	NA	CASSPRTSGYNEQFF	TGCGCCAGCAGCCCCCGAACTAGCGGTTACAATGAGCAGTTCTTC
TRBD2	TRBV6-1	TRBJ2-7	NA	CASSEMGGVGEQYF	TGTGCCAGCAGTGAAATGGGAGGGGTAGGCGAGCAGTACTTC
NA	TRBV19	TRBJ2-5	NA	CASSIGREETQYF	TGTGCCAGTAGTATTGGCAGGGAAGAGACCCAGTACTTC
NA	TRBV28	TRBJ2-1	NA	CASSRDRRRDEQFF	TGTGCCAGCAGTCGCGACAGACGACGTGATGAGCAGTTCTTC
TRBD2	TRBV10-1	TRBJ2-1	NA	CASSEQGLEGNEQFF	TGCGCCAGCAGTGAGCAGGGACTAGAAGGCAATGAGCAGTTCTTC
TRBD1	TRBV18	TRBJ1-1	NA	CASSPQGQGNTEAFF	TGTGCCAGCTCACCCCAAGGACAGGGGAACACTGAAGCTTTCTTT
NA	TRBV6-1	TRBJ2-2	NA	CASSLEITGELFF	TGTGCCAGCAGTCTCGAGATCACCGGGGAGCTGTTTTTT
NA	TRBV9	TRBJ2-2	NA	CASSVSPRGNTGELFF	TGTGCCAGCAGCGTCAGCCCCCGGGGGAACACCGGGGAGCTGTTTTTT
NA	TRBV7-7	TRBJ2-5	NA	CASSSQPGFQETQYF	TGTGCTAGCAGCTCTCAACCGGGGTTTCAAGAGACCCAGTACTTC
NA	TRBV18	TRBJ1-4	NA	CASSTRQSSNEKLFF	TGTGCCAGCTCAACCAGACAGAGCTCTAATGAAAAACTGTTTTTT
NA	TRBV2	TRBJ2-7	NA	CASSPSYLRYEQYF	TGTGCCAGCAGTCCCTCGTATCTCCGCTACGAGCAGTACTTC
TRBD1	TRBV28	TRBJ2-7	few	CASSLDRVNEQYF	TGTGCCAGCAGTTTAGACAGGGTCAACGAGCAGTACTTC
TRBD1	TRBV6-5	TRBJ2-3	NA	CASSWDRGRADTQYF	TGTGCCAGCAGCTGGGACAGGGGGCGGGCAGATACGCAGTATTTT
NA	TRBV5-1	TRBJ2-5	NA	CASSSGQQETQYF	TGCGCCAGCAGCTCAGGGCAGCAAGAGACCCAGTACTTC
TRBD2	TRBV5-1	TRBJ2-3	once	CASSTGTSGTDTQYF	TGCGCCAGCAGCACCGGGACTAGCGGCACAGATACGCAGTATTTT
TRBD1	TRBV28	TRBJ1-2	NA	CASSPGDRGVDGYTF	TGTGCCAGCAGTCCCGGGGACAGGGGCGTCGATGGCTACACCTTC
NA	TRBV5-5	TRBJ2-7	NA	CAKRWELLQSYEQYF	TGTGCCAAACGGTGGGAGCTCTTACAATCCTACGAGCAGTACTTC
NA	TRBV6-5	TRBJ1-1	NA	CASSYAQGDTEAFF	TGTGCCAGCAGTTACGCGCAGGGTGACACTGAAGCTTTCTTT
NA	TRBV5-5	TRBJ2-3	NA	CASSLVPGTSTDTQYF	TGTGCCAGCAGCTTGGTGCCAGGGACTAGCACAGATACGCAGTATTTT
TRBD1	TRBV14	TRBJ1-4	NA	CASSQGQGLMKLFF	TGTGCCAGCAGCCAAGGACAGGGATTAATGAAACTGTTTTTT
NA	TRBV5-1	TRBJ2-7	NA	CASSSQGGPSYEQYF	TGCGCCAGCAGCTCACAAGGCGGGCCCTCCTACGAGCAGTACTTC
TRBD1	TRBV4-1	TRBJ2-7	NA	CASSQDRNRGSYEQYF	TGCGCCAGCAGCCAAGATCGAAACAGGGGGTCCTACGAGCAGTACTTC
TRBD2	TRBV19	TRBJ2-2	once	CASSRETGIDSGRRNTGELFF	TGTGCCAGTAGCCGTGAAACAGGGATCGATAGCGGGAGGCGGAACACCGGGGAGCTGTTTTTT
TRBD2	TRBV12-5	TRBJ2-1	NA	CASGLVGTSGYNEQFF	TGTGCTAGTGGTTTGGTAGGTACTAGCGGTTACAATGAGCAGTTCTTC
NA	TRBV15	TRBJ1-4	NA	CATSPRRKGGEKLFF	TGTGCCACCAGCCCCCGAAGAAAGGGAGGTGAAAAACTGTTTTTT
NA	TRBV7-9	TRBJ1-2	NA	CASSLPGWGGYTF	TGTGCCAGCAGCTTACCAGGGTGGGGAGGCTACACCTTC
TRBD1	TRBV28	TRBJ1-5	NA	CASSPSTGVDQPQHF	TGTGCCAGCAGCCCCTCGACAGGGGTAGATCAGCCCCAGCATTTT
NA	TRBV12-5	TRBJ2-1	NA	CASGSTSGLYNEQFF	TGTGCTAGTGGTTCCACCTCCGGACTTTACAATGAGCAGTTCTTC
NA	TRBV11-2	TRBJ2-1	NA	CASSSLGGAGYDEQFF	TGTGCCAGCAGCTCCCTAGGGGGCGCGGGGTATGATGAGCAGTTCTTC
NA	TRBV19	TRBJ1-5	NA	CASNSPGGNQPQHF	TGTGCCAGTAATAGCCCCGGGGGCAATCAGCCCCAGCATTTT
TRBD1	TRBV19	TRBJ1-5	NA	CASTIRDRSNQPQHF	TGTGCCAGTACCATCCGGGACAGGAGCAATCAGCCCCAGCATTTT
NA	TRBV18	TRBJ1-1	once	CASSPGATAVSEAFF	TGTGCCAGCTCACCCGGAGCAACGGCGGTCTCTGAAGCTTTCTTT
NA	TRBV6-5	TRBJ1-2	NA	CASSRPARANYGYTF	TGTGCCAGCAGTCGACCAGCCCGGGCTAACTATGGCTACACCTTC
TRBD2	TRBV27	TRBJ2-1	once	CASSPATSGRAKQFF	TGTGCCAGCAGTCCCGCGACTAGCGGGAGGGCGAAGCAGTTCTTC
NA	TRBV30	TRBJ2-2	NA	CAWSTVGRELFF	TGTGCCTGGTCTACGGTCGGTAGGGAGCTGTTTTTT
TRBD2	TRBV18	TRBJ2-1	NA	CASSPPGLQTYNEQFF	TGTGCCAGCTCACCACCGGGACTACAGACTTACAATGAGCAGTTCTTC
TRBD1	TRBV5-1	TRBJ2-5	NA	CASSRTGEVWGTQYF	TGCGCCAGCAGCAGGACAGGGGAAGTCTGGGGGACCCAGTACTTC
TRBD2	TRBV2	TRBJ2-1	NA	CASKLAGGNEQFF	TGTGCCAGCAAACTAGCGGGGGGCAATGAGCAGTTCTTC
NA	TRBV4-1	TRBJ2-7	NA	CASSQHRVAYEQYF	TGCGCCAGCAGCCAACACAGGGTTGCCTACGAGCAGTACTTC
TRBD2	TRBV2	TRBJ2-7	once	CASSEDGLAGSYEQYF	TGTGCCAGCAGTGAAGATGGACTAGCGGGCTCCTACGAGCAGTACTTC
TRBD1	TRBV7-6	TRBJ1-4	once	CASSLGQVWAFEKLFF	TGTGCCAGCAGCTTGGGACAGGTTTGGGCTTTTGAAAAACTGTTTTTT
NA	TRBV7-2	TRBJ2-4	NA	CASSLGTVAKNIQYF	TGTGCCAGCAGCTTAGGCACGGTAGCCAAAAACATTCAGTACTTC
TRBD1	TRBV9	TRBJ2-3	NA	CASSGSLDRASTDTQYF	TGTGCCAGCAGCGGGAGTTTGGACAGGGCTAGCACAGATACGCAGTATTTT
NA	TRBV4-1	TRBJ2-3	NA	CASSQDRLSTDTQYF	TGCGCCAGCAGCCAAGACAGACTCAGCACAGATACGCAGTATTTT
NA	TRBV10-1	TRBJ2-2	NA	CASSEITGKVDTGELFF	TGCGCCAGCAGTGAGATTACAGGGAAGGTGGACACCGGGGAGCTGTTTTTT
NA	TRBV5-4	TRBJ1-2	NA	CASSYRENYGYTF	TGTGCCAGCAGCTACAGGGAAAACTATGGCTACACCTTC
NA	TRBV25-1	TRBJ2-7	NA	CANLGQYEQYF	TGTGCCAATTTAGGACAGTACGAGCAGTACTTC